These 29 T cell receptor beta chains share one sample of origin, sequenced in a study of molecular identifiers for immune sequencing clone quantification (dated by TCRdb to between 2017 and 2018). Libraries were prepared through PCR. Sequencing used a NextSeq 500. TCRdb reprocessed the public reads (quality trimming at Q25 with fastp, clone calling with MiXCR) and kept in-frame beta chains. Each entry merges the rows of one CDR3 protein and shows their most common DNA and genes. The sample profile shows approximately 590,000 distinct CDR3 sequences; less than 30% of them were found once. The ten largest account for 0.7% to 0.95% of the sample. Sequenced: naive CD8+ T cells from blood, with Jurkat cell RNA spiked in. Read against the paper, the sample's cell subset or site label means: FACS-sorted CD8+CD4-CCR7+CD45RA+ naive T cells. Source of these receptors: a human donor in good health. Some libraries in this study had Jurkat cell RNA spiked in.

This clonotype has more than one count but fewer than ten. The chain employs TRBV12-3 or TRBV12-4 and TRBJ2-2; a weak D match, TRBD2 (5 bases). V was cut by 6 bases and J by 7 bases, with 15 bases left in between. There are 14 residues in the CDR3. In nucleotides, the CDR3 is TGTGCCAGCAGGGGAGACTTGGGCATCGGGGAGCTGTTTTTT. It encodes CASRGDLGIGELFF.

Comments on this clonotype: A much more abundant neighbour one base away suggests this may be a read error. The J gene is TRBJ2-3, the V gene TRBV7-9, with 7 bases aligning to TRBD1. Germline CDR1 reads SEHNR; CDR2 reads FQNEAQ (reference sequence). The CDR3 is made up of 14 amino acids. The junction had 9 bases not matched to a gene; V was cut back by 8 bases and J by 4 bases. The CDR3 reads CASGSRQGSDTQYF. DNA of the CDR3: TGTGCCAGCGGCTCAAGACAGGGATCAGATACGCAGTATTTT.

The CDR3 loop is CASSQSENSYEQYF. The CDR3, as DNA: TGTGCCAGCAGCCAGTCAGAGAACTCCTACGAGCAGTACTTC. The rearrangement links TRBV11-1 to TRBJ2-7; D remains ambiguous. CDR1 is SGHAT and CDR2 is FQDESV in the germline V gene (reference sequence). This CDR3 is 14 amino acids long. V lost 5 bases and J lost 0, with 11 bases in between. The complete variable domain, with remaining parts taken from reference TRBV11-1 and TRBJ2-7, reads EAEVAQSPRYKITEKSQAVAFWCDPISGHATLYWYRQILGQGPELLVQFQDESVVDDSQLPKDRFSAERLKGVDSTLKIQPAELGDSAMYLCASSQSENSYEQYFGPGTRLTVT.

Concerning this clonotype: Here the CDR3 omits its conserved ending phenylalanine or tryptophan, so a read error is the likely source. The chain employs TRBV7-8 and TRBJ2-3; D may be TRBD1 (6 bases). CDR3 length: 17 residues. V lost 1 base and J lost 6, with 20 bases in between. Germline V lookup: CDR1 SGHVS, CDR2 FQNEAQ. CDR3 in amino acids: CASSLVAGTRVRDTQYV. CDR3 DNA: TGTGCCAGCAGCTTAGTGGCCGGGACACGGGTGAGGGATACGCAGTATGTT.

The J gene is TRBJ2-1, the V gene TRBV4-3, with 9 bases that match TRBD2. This CDR3 spans 15 amino acids. The germline V gene encodes CDR1 LGHNA and CDR2 YSLEER. The junction had 6 bases not matched to a gene; V was cut back by 6 bases and J by 3 bases. The CDR3 loop is CASRPGLARYNEQFF. The CDR3 DNA reads as TGCGCCAGCAGACCAGGACTAGCGCGCTACAATGAGCAGTTCTTC.

The chain carries TRBV6-6 and TRBJ2-5; the match to TRBD2 covers 11 bases. The CDR3 sequence is 14 residues long. Germline V CDR1 and CDR2: MNHNY, SVGAGI (reference sequence). The J segment lost 4 bases and the V segment lost 5 bases, leaving 3 bases of the junction unmatched. CDR3: CASSTSGGTETQYF. CDR3 nucleotides: TGTGCCAGCAGTACTAGCGGGGGAACAGAGACCCAGTACTTC.

About this clonotype itself: This may be a read error, as it is one base from a much larger clone. The chain employs TRBV7-9 and TRBJ2-7; a possible D gene is TRBD1 (6 bases). Deletions cut 6 bases from V and 7 bases from J, with 16 bases between. The CDR3 spans 13 residues. Germline lookup yields CDR1 SEHNR and CDR2 FQNEAQ (reference sequence). CDR3 sequence: CASSSDHQGEQYF. The CDR3 DNA sequence: TGTGCCAGCAGTTCGGACCACCAGGGGGAGCAGTACTTC.

Only a few counts were recorded for this clonotype. This chain links TRBV27 with TRBJ2-1; 12 bases align to TRBD2. CDR1 and CDR2 from the germline V gene are MNHEY and SMNVEV (reference sequence). V shed 4 bases, J shed 6 bases, and the junction held 10 bases outside the gene matches. The CDR3 contains 17 residues. CDR3 region: CASSSRTSGILGNEQFF. As DNA, the CDR3 is TGTGCCAGCAGTTCGAGGACTAGCGGGATATTGGGCAATGAGCAGTTCTTC.

The V gene is TRBV4-1, the J gene TRBJ2-2, with 10 positions matching TRBD2. Losses at the gene ends were 1 base for V and 7 bases for J; bases not matched to a gene: 6. This CDR3 is built from 16 residues. From germline, CDR1 is MGHRA and CDR2 YSYEKL. In DNA, the CDR3 is TGCGCCAGCAGCCAAGCAGCGGGGGGGCCCTACGGGGAGCTGTTTTTT. Translating gives CASSQAAGGPYGELFF.

This clonotype has a count of ten or more. V is TRBV7-9 and J is TRBJ2-2; 7 bases map to TRBD1. This CDR3 contains 12 residues. The V gene's germline CDR1 is SEHNR and CDR2 FQNEAQ (reference sequence). J was trimmed by 3 bases and V by 10 bases; bases with no gene match: 2. The CDR3 sequence is CAKTGDTGELFF. The CDR3 nucleotides are TGTGCCAAAACAGGGGACACCGGGGAGCTGTTTTTT.

This clonotype appeared a few times. This sequence joins TRBV4-3 and TRBJ2-2; D unclear. The germline gives CDR1 LGHNA, CDR2 YSLEER. V was cut by 0 bases and J by 4 bases, with 9 bases left in between. CDR3 length: 15 amino acids. This CDR3 is CASSQEGLRTGELFF. The CDR3 coding sequence is TGCGCCAGCAGCCAAGAGGGGTTACGCACCGGGGAGCTGTTTTTT.

Only a few counts were recorded for this clonotype. The V and J genes are TRBV7-9 and TRBJ2-7, with 10 bases identical to TRBD1. After removal of 7 bases from V and 0 bases from J, the junction contained 12 bases not matched to a gene. The CDR3 sequence is 17 residues long. Germline-derived CDR1 and CDR2 are SEHNR and FQNEAQ (reference sequence). CDR3 in DNA: TGTGCCAGCAACGGCGGGACAGGGGAGTCCCACTCCTACGAGCAGTACTTC. Translation gives CASNGGTGESHSYEQYF. Based on the CDR3 plus reference TRBV7-9 and TRBJ2-7, the full variable domain is DTGVSQNPRHKITKRGQNVTFRCDPISEHNRLYWYRQTLGQGPEFLTYFQNEAQLEKSRLLSDRFSAERPKGSFSTLEIQRTEQGDSAMYLCASNGGTGESHSYEQYFGPGTRLTVT.

This clonotype came up many times. This chain joins TRBV24-1 and TRBJ2-1; maybe TRBD2 (5 bases). Trimming took off 7 bases at V and 9 bases at J, with 15 bases between the two ends. Germline CDR1 is KGHDR and CDR2 is SFDVKD. CDR3 size: 13 residues. The CDR3 bases are TGTGCCACCAGCCCCGCGGAGGCGAGTGAGCAGTTCTTC. Translating gives CATSPAEASEQFF.

This clonotype has a handful of counts. The chain couples TRBV7-9 to TRBJ2-7; 7 nucleotides agree with TRBD2. The CDR3 length is 15 residues. With 4 bases clipped from V and 7 bases from J, the junction kept 13 bases outside the gene matches. The V gene's germline CDR1 is SEHNR and CDR2 FQNEAQ (reference sequence). CDR3 sequence: CASSWGSDKAGEQYF. CDR3 DNA sequence: TGTGCCAGCAGCTGGGGAAGCGACAAAGCGGGAGAGCAGTACTTC.

Worth noting for this clonotype: One end of the junction fails to match germline, which may point to a read error. The CDR3 DNA follows: TGTGCCAGCAGCGTAGATGAACTAGCGGGAGTATCAGATACGCAGTCTTTT. It encodes CASSVDELAGVSDTQSF. This rearrangement joins TRBV9 to TRBJ2-3, with 11 bases lining up with TRBD2. The germline CDR1 and CDR2 sequences are SGDLS and YYNGEE. This CDR3 has 17 amino acids.

At least ten counts were recorded for this clonotype. The germline gene is not matched at one end of the junction; a read error may be the cause. The V call is TRBV2, the J call TRBJ2-3, with D uncertain. CDR3 length: 16 amino acids. Germline V CDR1 and CDR2: SNHLY, FYNNEI. The CDR3 spells CASSEEYGFGTDTQYF. As DNA, the CDR3 is TGTGCCAGCAGCGAAGAATATGGGTTCGGCACAGATACGCAGTATTTT. The variable domain in full, completed from reference TRBV2 and TRBJ2-3, reads EPEVTQTPSHQVTQMGQEVILRCVPISNHLYFYWYRQILGQKVEFLVSFYNNEISEKSEIFDDQFSVERPDGSNFTLKIRSTKLEDSAMYFCASSEEYGFGTDTQYFGPGTRLTVL.

This clonotype was observed many times. The chain joins TRBV29-1 to TRBJ1-2; 12 nucleotides match TRBD1. Germline V gene data show CDR1 as SQVTM and CDR2 as ANQGSEA. This CDR3 contains 15 residues. The V segment lost 3 bases and the J segment 4 bases; nucleotides outside the gene matches: 6. The CDR3 sequence is CSVDGTGGAPYGYTF. The DNA for the CDR3 is TGCAGCGTTGATGGGACAGGGGGCGCGCCCTATGGCTACACCTTC.

This clonotype was detected many times. The chain recombines TRBV30 with TRBJ2-3; 9 nucleotides align to TRBD2. The CDR3 has 14 residues. With 3 bases clipped from V and 1 base from J, the junction kept 2 bases outside the gene matches. Per germline, CDR1 GTSNPN and CDR2 SVGIG (reference sequence). This CDR3 is CAWSVAGGTDTQYF. CDR3 DNA: TGTGCCTGGAGCGTAGCGGGGGGCACAGATACGCAGTATTTT.

This clonotype has only a few counts. The chain uses TRBV27 and TRBJ2-7; D remains unclear. This CDR3 comprises 15 residues. V was cut by 1 base and J by 0 bases, with 10 bases left in between. CDR1 and CDR2 (germline): MNHEY, SMNVEV (reference sequence). The DNA of the CDR3 is TGTGCCAGCAGTTTATACCCACCTAGCTCCTACGAGCAGTACTTC. This encodes CASSLYPPSSYEQYF.

This clonotype was seen a handful of times. This chain uses TRBV6-2 or TRBV6-3 with TRBJ2-7, with 8 nucleotides matching TRBD2. Per germline, CDR1 MNHEY and CDR2 SVGEGT. The CDR3 is 15 amino acids. V lost 6 bases to trimming and J lost 2 bases; unmatched junction nucleotides: 9. The CDR3 is CASSDRLAKTYEQYF. The CDR3 region has the DNA TGTGCCAGCAGCGATCGACTAGCGAAGACCTACGAGCAGTACTTC.

This clonotype was counted at least ten times. The chain combines TRBV5-1 with TRBJ1-4; TRBD1 is a possible D gene (5 bases). V was trimmed by 5 bases and J by 8 bases, leaving 13 bases between them. This CDR3 comprises 13 residues. Germline V gene lookup returns CDR1 SGHRS and CDR2 YFSETQ. Written as DNA, the CDR3 is TGCGCCAGCAGTGGGGGGGACGAGGAAAAACTGTTTTTT. Its protein product is CASSGGDEEKLFF.

This clonotype has a handful of counts. The rearrangement joins TRBV5-1 to TRBJ2-7, with unresolved D. Per germline, CDR1 SGHRS and CDR2 YFSETQ. The germline V and J ends were trimmed by 4 bases and 5 bases, with 10 bases remaining between them. The CDR3 sequence is 12 residues long. CDR3 protein: CASSTGRNEQYF. In DNA form, the CDR3 reads TGCGCCAGCAGCACCGGACGGAACGAGCAGTACTTC. Filled out from reference TRBV5-1 and TRBJ2-7, the complete variable domain reads KAGVTQTPRYLIKTRGQQVTLSCSPISGHRSVSWYQQTPGQGLQFLFEYFSETQRNKGNFPGRFSGRQFSNSRSEMNVSTLELGDSALYLCASSTGRNEQYFGPGTRLTVT.

This clonotype was recorded at least ten times. The chain couples TRBV20-1 to TRBJ2-3; D might be TRBD2 (6 bases). Trimming left V 0 bases short and J 0 bases short, with 10 bases between. The CDR3 is 15 residues long. The germline CDR1 and CDR2 sequences are DFQATT and SNEGSKA (reference sequence). CDR3 in DNA: TGCAGTGCTAGAGATGGTAGCGGCAGCACAGATACGCAGTATTTT. Its protein product is CSARDGSGSTDTQYF.

In this sample, this clonotype turned up many times. The chain joins TRBV29-1 to TRBJ2-1, with 10 bases aligning to TRBD2. V dropped 2 bases and J dropped 9; count of bases not matched to a gene: 10. The germline gives CDR1 SQVTM, CDR2 ANQGSEA. This CDR3 has 15 amino acids. CDR3 in amino acids: CSVESSGRALGEQFF. CDR3 nucleotides: TGCAGCGTTGAATCGAGCGGGAGGGCCCTCGGTGAGCAGTTCTTC.

This clonotype was recorded once. The CDR3 nucleotides are TGTGCCACCAGTGATCTCGCTAGCGGGAGGACAGATACGCAGTATTTT. As protein: CATSDLASGRTDTQYF. The chain links TRBV24-1 to TRBJ2-3; TRBD2 agrees at 11 bases. The CDR3 sequence is 16 residues long. The J segment lost 3 bases and the V segment lost 3 bases, leaving 4 bases of the junction unmatched. Germline loops: CDR1 KGHDR, CDR2 SFDVKD.

To note about this clonotype: This may arise from a read error, as a much more abundant clone is one base away. This chain uses TRBV4-1 with TRBJ2-3; 8 nucleotides match TRBD2. Germline CDR1 is MGHRA and CDR2 is YSYEKL. CDR3 length: 16 amino acids. Trimming took 2 bases from V and 2 from J; bases not matched to a gene: 6. The CDR3 here is CASSQRPAGVTDTQYF. CDR3 in DNA: TGCGCCAGCAGCCAACGACCAGCGGGAGTCACAGATACGCAGTATTTT.

This sequence joins TRBV28 and TRBJ1-5, with 10 bases identical to TRBD1. The V and J ends lost 6 bases and 7 bases, in that order; junction bases with no gene match: 9. CDR3 length equals 15 residues. In germline, CDR1 is MDHEN, CDR2 SYDVKM. The CDR3: CASRSSPGQGQPQHF. The CDR3 DNA is TGTGCCAGCAGATCCTCACCGGGACAGGGGCAGCCCCAGCATTTT.

This clonotype showed up just a few times. The chain joins TRBV4-3 to TRBJ2-7; no firm D call. The CDR3 is made up of 14 amino acids. V lost 2 bases and J lost 0, with 8 bases in between. Per germline, CDR1 LGHNA and CDR2 YSLEER. The CDR3 DNA follows: TGCGCCAGCAGCCAATTCGGCAGCTCCTACGAGCAGTACTTC. It specifies CASSQFGSSYEQYF.

This chain joins TRBV7-3 and TRBJ2-1; 10 nucleotides line up with TRBD2. Germline V lookup: CDR1 SGHTA, CDR2 FQGTGA. CDR3 length: 15 residues. The V gene end was trimmed by 0 bases and the J gene end by 8 bases; junction bases not matched to a gene: 4. CDR3 loop: CASSLTAGGGHEQFF. Here the CDR3 DNA reads TGTGCCAGCAGCTTAACAGCGGGAGGGGGTCATGAGCAGTTCTTC.